The following is a T cell receptor (beta chain) sequence with its context. Original processing methods: Reference gene primers were amplified, and this amplification served to estimate nucleated cell counts. Libraries were prepared by immunoSEQ multiplex PCR; TCRdb keeps only in-frame clonotypes and omits some of them. That table furnishes V, J and clone size, whereas the DNA furnished D and trimming. The table includes tens of thousands of clones, roughly 78% detected once. This entry is derived from a study of blood T cell repertoires in COVID-19. CDR1 and CDR2 from the germline V gene are MNHNY and SVGAGI (reference sequence). The CDR3 is made up of 14 amino acids. V trimming: 5 bases; J trimming: 0 bases; junction bases outside the gene matches: 3.

The specimen was peripheral blood. The clonotype was recovered from a human donor in a cohort sampled during active COVID-19. The genes are TRBV6-6 and TRBJ2-5, with 7 positions matching TRBD2. The CDR3 DNA follows: TGTGCCAGCAGTGCCGGGACTAACCAAGAGACCCAGTACTTC. Translated: CASSAGTNQETQYF.